This T cell receptor beta chain was documented in a study of long-term antiretroviral therapy in people with HIV. Study background: The 2015 recommendation for immediate ART came about a decade after the earliest samples.

With respect to this clone: Its cognate antigen is unknown.

Every one of the donors gave at least one pre-ART PBMC sample and at least two post-ART PBMC samples. immunoSEQ v3.0 was run at survey level. The assay was immunoSEQ multiplex PCR, and TCRdb's table has in-frame clones only and misses some. This sample has about 24,000 clones, with 65% to 90% found just once. With 11 bases removed from V and 5 bases from J, the gap between germline ends came to 10 bases. The CDR3 is made up of 11 amino acids. Per the germline V gene, CDR1 is SNHLY and CDR2 is FYNNEI. Whole-study findings and limits: Repertoire composition at all time points was dominated by clones that had expanded before ART. Versus controls, repertoires in people with HIV had narrower CDR3 length ranges.

The chain has TRBV2 and TRBJ2-1, with D tentatively TRBD1 or TRBD2 (5 bases each). This receptor was identified in a young woman with HIV. Here the sequenced sample was unsorted PBMCs, taken at the start of antiretroviral therapy, before treatment. The CDR3 protein is CAGGVNNEQFF. The CDR3 DNA sequence: TGTGCCGGGGGAGTTAACAATGAGCAGTTCTTC. Looking up the rest from reference TRBV2 and TRBJ2-1 gives the full variable domain: EPEVTQTPSHQVTQMGQEVILRCVPISNHLYFYWYRQILGQKVEFLVSFYNNEISEKSEIFDDQFSVERPDGSNFTLKIRSTKLEDSAMYFCAGGVNNEQFFGPGTRLTVL.